The 32 T cell receptor beta chains listed next were all sequenced from one sample in a study of cytomegalovirus exposure and HLA in healthy donors (dated by TCRdb to 2015 to 2018). To prepare the library, the immunoSEQ multiplex PCR assay was applied. TCRdb limited this immuneACCESS table to in-frame rearrangements with V and J called. A share of clones is missing; checked studies link under half to unresolved V genes, and the rest is unexplained. The sample table holds about 250,000 clones, of which around nine tenths were seen once. The ten biggest clones cover 2% to 3% of the sample. The sequenced sample was PBMCs. The source of these receptors is a man younger than 30 in good health and CMV-seronegative.

This clone was detected a few times. This chain links TRBV4-3 with TRBJ2-7; D ambiguous. In germline, CDR1 is LGHNA, CDR2 YSLEER. The CDR3 consists of 13 residues. Between the trimmed V and J ends, which lost 0 bases and 3 bases, there was a span of 6 bases. CDR3 sequence: CASSQDLYYEQYF. Here the CDR3 DNA reads TGCGCCAGCAGCCAAGATCTGTACTACGAGCAGTACTTC.

The J gene is TRBJ2-5, the V gene TRBV7-2; possible D gene TRBD2, 5 bases. This CDR3 is 12 amino acids long. The germline gives CDR1 SGHTA, CDR2 FQGNSA. V was clipped by 4 bases and J by 5 bases, with 8 bases between them. The CDR3 bases are TGTGCCAGCAGCTGGGTAGCGGAGACCCAGTACTTC. Its protein is CASSWVAETQYF.

The CDR3 nucleotides are TGCGCCAGCAGCGCGGGACAGGGGTTTGAAAAACTGTTTTTT. Residues: CASSAGQGFEKLFF. The genes are TRBV5-1 and TRBJ1-4; 10 nucleotides line up with TRBD1. Germline V lookup: CDR1 SGHRS, CDR2 YFSETQ. This CDR3 is 14 amino acids long. J gave up 7 bases and V 4 bases, and 4 bases lay outside the gene matches. Together with reference TRBV5-1 and TRBJ1-4, the CDR3 gives the full variable domain: KAGVTQTPRYLIKTRGQQVTLSCSPISGHRSVSWYQQTPGQGLQFLFEYFSETQRNKGNFPGRFSGRQFSNSRSEMNVSTLELGDSALYLCASSAGQGFEKLFFGSGTQLSVL.

J is TRBJ2-7 and V is TRBV6-6, with D possibly being TRBD2 (7 bases). Germline V gene data show CDR1 as MNHNY and CDR2 as SVGAGI (reference sequence). This CDR3 contains 13 residues. V was shortened by 7 bases and J by 6 bases, with 16 bases between the two germline ends. The DNA for the CDR3 is TGTGCCAGCACCCCGATGGGGGGGCGCGAGCAGTACTTC. Translating it yields CASTPMGGREQYF.

The chain couples TRBV19 to TRBJ2-7; 9 bases align to TRBD1. Germline-derived CDR1 and CDR2 are LNHDA and SQIVND (reference sequence). The length of the CDR3 is 14 residues. V was clipped by 5 bases and J by 6 bases; unmatched bases: 8. The CDR3 nucleotides are TGTGCCAGTAGTTGGGGACAGGGTTCCGGCGAGCAGTACTTC. Translation: CASSWGQGSGEQYF.

This clone showed up just a few times. This chain uses TRBV7-2 with TRBJ2-7; the match to TRBD2 covers 10 bases. J gave up 2 bases and V 5 bases, and 3 bases lay outside the gene matches. Germline CDR1 SGHTA, CDR2 FQGNSA. The CDR3 runs 14 residues. This CDR3 is CASSTAGGPYEQYF. The CDR3 nucleotides are TGTGCCAGCAGCACAGCGGGAGGGCCCTACGAGCAGTACTTC.

The chain has TRBV27 and TRBJ2-1; tentative D call: TRBD2 (5 bases). V shed 0 bases and J shed 10 bases, with 7 bases lying between them. CDR1 is MNHEY and CDR2 is SMNVEV in the germline V gene (reference sequence). The length of the CDR3 is 12 residues. The CDR3 loop is CASSLSGGEQFF. CDR3 coding DNA: TGTGCCAGCAGTTTATCAGGAGGCGAGCAGTTCTTC.

The gene calls are TRBV9 and TRBJ1-2, with D unclear. The CDR3 is made up of 11 amino acids. Germline-derived CDR1 and CDR2 are SGDLS and YYNGEE. Trimming took 9 bases from V and 4 from J, leaving 10 bases between them. For the CDR3, the DNA is TGTGCCAACGGGGAGGCCTATGGCTACACCTTC. Its translation: CANGEAYGYTF.

This clone turned up a few times. This rearrangement joins TRBV7-8 to TRBJ2-1, with a weak D call TRBD2 (5 bases). This CDR3 spans 16 amino acids. Trimming pared 5 bases from V and 2 bases from J, leaving 16 bases between. Per the germline V gene, CDR1 is SGHVS and CDR2 is FQNEAQ. The CDR3 is CASSPFRRATYNEQFF. CDR3 nucleotide sequence: TGTGCCAGCAGCCCATTTAGGCGGGCAACCTACAATGAGCAGTTCTTC. The full variable domain, in which reference TRBV7-8 and TRBJ2-1 provide the parts outside the CDR3, is GAGVSQSPRYKVAKRGQDVALRCDPISGHVSLFWYQQALGQGPEFLTYFQNEAQLDKSGLPSDRFFAERPEGSVSTLKIQRTQQEDSAVYLCASSPFRRATYNEQFFGPGTRLTVL.

This chain connects TRBV9 to TRBJ1-1; possibly TRBD1 for D (5 bases). Germline loops: CDR1 SGDLS, CDR2 YYNGEE. The CDR3 is made up of 14 amino acids. V was trimmed by 4 bases and J by 3 bases, leaving 13 bases between them. CDR3: CASSPSQGYTEAFF. DNA of the CDR3: TGTGCCAGCAGCCCAAGCCAGGGATACACTGAAGCTTTCTTT.

This chain links TRBV7-2 with TRBJ1-1; D remains unclear. Trimming removed 5 bases from V and 5 bases from J, with 15 bases in between. Germline V gene sequence: CDR1 SGHTA, CDR2 FQGNSA. This CDR3 has 14 residues. CDR3 region: CASSTLGVLTEAFF. The CDR3 DNA reads TGTGCCAGCAGCACCCTCGGGGTGTTGACTGAAGCTTTCTTT.

The rearrangement uses TRBV5-1 and TRBJ1-1; 8 bases map to TRBD1. In germline, CDR1 is SGHRS, CDR2 YFSETQ. V was clipped by 0 bases and J by 3 bases; unmatched bases: 7. The CDR3 totals 16 residues. The CDR3 spells CASSLAVMTGDTEAFF. CDR3 coding DNA: TGCGCCAGCAGCTTGGCCGTAATGACAGGGGACACTGAAGCTTTCTTT.

The chain joins TRBV10-3 to TRBJ1-6; no reliable D call. The CDR3 contains 14 residues. Germline CDR1 ENHRY, CDR2 SYGVKD. V was trimmed by 7 bases and J by 0 bases, leaving 7 bases between them. CDR3 sequence (DNA): TGTGCCATCACCGAGAGCTCCTATAATTCACCCCTCCACTTT. It is translated as CAITESSYNSPLHF.

The chain recombines TRBV5-5 with TRBJ1-2; no reliable D call. The CDR3 has 14 amino acids. The germline V gene has CDR1 SGHKS and CDR2 YYEKEE (reference sequence). Trimming took off 4 bases at V and 4 bases at J, with 14 bases between the two ends. CDR3 residues: CASSVGGQSYGYTF. The CDR3, as DNA: TGTGCCAGCAGCGTGGGCGGTCAGAGCTATGGCTACACCTTC. The full variable domain, in which reference TRBV5-5 and TRBJ1-2 provide the parts outside the CDR3, is DAGVTQSPTHLIKTRGQQVTLRCSPISGHKSVSWYQQVLGQGPQFIFQYYEKEERGRGNFPDRFSARQFPNYSSELNVNALLLGDSALYLCASSVGGQSYGYTFGSGTRLTVV.

J is TRBJ2-1 and V is TRBV28, with 7 bases aligning to TRBD2. J was trimmed by 6 bases and V by 5 bases; bases with no gene match: 13. Germline CDR1 is MDHEN and CDR2 is SYDVKM. The CDR3 is 16 amino acids. The CDR3 DNA reads TGTGCCAGCAGTGGGTTTCAGCGGGATTACGGCAATGAGCAGTTCTTC. Its protein product is CASSGFQRDYGNEQFF.

The J gene is TRBJ1-1, the V gene TRBV7-9; 7 positions match TRBD1. The CDR3 sequence is 12 residues long. From germline, CDR1 is SEHNR and CDR2 FQNEAQ (reference sequence). V was pared by 1 base and J by 8 bases, with 1 base of the junction left unmatched. CDR3 amino acids: CASSLEDREAFF. The CDR3 DNA reads as TGTGCCAGCAGCTTAGAGGACAGGGAAGCTTTCTTT.

This chain uses TRBV6-5 with TRBJ2-3, with 7 bases fitting TRBD1. V trimming: 8 bases; J trimming: 2 bases; junction bases outside the gene matches: 4. In germline, CDR1 is MNHEY, CDR2 SVGAGI. The CDR3 is 13 residues long. The CDR3 loop reads CASGDRNTDTQYF. CDR3 bases: TGTGCCAGCGGGGACAGAAACACAGATACGCAGTATTTT.

V gene TRBV4-1 combines with J gene TRBJ1-4, with D tentatively TRBD1 (6 bases). V lost 4 bases and J 5 bases, leaving 14 bases between the germline ends. Germline lookup yields CDR1 MGHRA and CDR2 YSYEKL. The CDR3 sequence is 15 residues long. This CDR3 reads CASSLTGLRNEKLFF. The CDR3 DNA is TGCGCCAGCAGCCTAACAGGGTTGCGGAATGAAAAACTGTTTTTT.

V is TRBV29-1 and J is TRBJ2-5, with TRBD2 matching over 7 bases. V lost 3 bases, J lost 9 bases, and 13 bases stayed unmatched. The CDR3 has 14 residues. Per germline, CDR1 SQVTM and CDR2 ANQGSEA. CDR3 protein: CSVDGGRAAGAQYF. The CDR3 DNA reads as TGCAGCGTTGACGGGGGGAGGGCCGCGGGGGCCCAGTACTTC.

This chain links TRBV7-2 with TRBJ2-1; D gene unclear. With 0 bases removed from V and 4 bases from J, the gap between germline ends came to 7 bases. Germline CDR1 SGHTA, CDR2 FQGNSA. The CDR3 is made up of 14 amino acids. The CDR3 DNA reads TGTGCCAGCAGCTTAGCTGACTTTTACAATGAGCAGTTCTTC. Translation gives CASSLADFYNEQFF.

The CDR3 DNA is TGTGCCAGCAGCTTAATGGGAGGTGAAGAGACCCAGTACTTC. This translates into CASSLMGGEETQYF. V usage is TRBV7-2 and J usage is TRBJ2-5, with D tentatively TRBD2 (6 bases). Germline CDR1 is SGHTA and CDR2 is FQGNSA. The length of the CDR3 is 14 residues. V was shortened by 2 bases and J by 3 bases, with 10 bases between the two germline ends.

Here the CDR3 reads CTYIARNSKETQYF. CDR3 coding DNA: TGCACCTATATAGCGAGAAATTCTAAAGAGACCCAGTACTTC. The chain uses TRBV29-1 and TRBJ2-5; tentative D call: TRBD2 (5 bases). The CDR3 is 14 residues long. Germline assignment: CDR1 SQVTM and CDR2 ANQGSEA.

The chain joins TRBV7-9 to TRBJ2-6, with D uncertain. The germline V gene encodes CDR1 SEHNR and CDR2 FQNEAQ (reference sequence). V dropped 7 bases and J dropped 6 bases, with 13 bases sitting between them. This CDR3 comprises 14 residues. This chain's CDR3 is CASNPTLVANVLTF. CDR3 DNA: TGTGCCAGCAACCCGACTCTGGTGGCCAACGTCCTGACTTTC.

The V call is TRBV30, the J call TRBJ2-3; D not resolved. Trimming stripped 4 bases from V and 0 bases from J, with 14 bases between. This CDR3 region has 15 residues. CDR1 is GTSNPN and CDR2 is SVGIG in the germline V gene (reference sequence). The CDR3 coding sequence is TGTGCCTGGACAGAGGTAACCGCTAGCACAGATACGCAGTATTTT. Its protein product is CAWTEVTASTDTQYF. Full variable domain (missing parts from reference TRBV30 and TRBJ2-3): SQTIHQWPATLVQPVGSPLSLECTVEGTSNPNLYWYRQAAGRGLQLLFYSVGIGQISSEVPQNLSASRPQDRQFILSSKKLLLSDSGFYLCAWTEVTASTDTQYFGPGTRLTVL.

The chain links TRBV7-9 to TRBJ2-7; TRBD2 aligns across 9 bases. Unmatched junction bases numbered 15, after V lost 4 bases and J lost 2 bases. The CDR3 length is 18 residues. Germline assignment: CDR1 SEHNR and CDR2 FQNEAQ (reference sequence). The CDR3 region has the DNA TGTGCCAGCAGCTCAACCAACCAGTTAGCGGGAGTTACCTACGAGCAGTACTTC. Translation: CASSSTNQLAGVTYEQYF.

The sample holds one count of this clone. The chain is built from TRBV6-1 and TRBJ1-2, with TRBD1 matching 9 bases. CDR3 length: 14 residues. The V and J ends lost 4 bases and 8 bases, in that order; junction bases with no gene match: 8. Germline-derived CDR1 and CDR2 are MNHNS and SASEGT. CDR3 in DNA: TGTGCCAGCAGTGGCTGGGACAGGGTTGGCGGCTACACCTTC. This gives the protein CASSGWDRVGGYTF.

The gene calls are TRBV10-1 and TRBJ2-2; tentatively, D is TRBD2 (6 bases). Germline CDR1 is WNHNN and CDR2 is SYGVQD (reference sequence). This CDR3 region has 12 residues. The V gene lost 6 bases and the J gene lost 5 bases, with 7 bases spanning the gap. CDR3 amino acids: CASRGRTGELFF. The CDR3 DNA is TGCGCCAGCAGGGGGAGGACCGGGGAGCTGTTTTTT.

This chain connects TRBV2 to TRBJ1-2, with D unclear. Germline V gene data show CDR1 as SNHLY and CDR2 as FYNNEI. The CDR3 loop spans 11 amino acids. The germline V and J ends were trimmed by 8 bases and 9 bases, with 13 bases remaining between them. For the CDR3, the DNA is TGTGCCAGCTCGTCCACTCCGAGCTACACCTTC. Residues: CASSSTPSYTF.

This clone has just a few counts. This chain connects TRBV6-5 to TRBJ1-4, with 7 bases fitting TRBD1. V dropped 4 bases and J dropped 7; count of bases not matched to a gene: 6. This CDR3 has 14 residues. Germline assignment: CDR1 MNHEY and CDR2 SVGAGI. CDR3 coding DNA: TGTGCCAGCAGTTTGTGGTCAGGGGGTGAAAAACTGTTTTTT. Amino acid sequence: CASSLWSGGEKLFF.

The chain links TRBV30 to TRBJ2-2, with D tentatively TRBD1 (5 bases). This CDR3 spans 12 amino acids. The V gene lost 1 base and the J gene lost 7 bases, with 7 bases spanning the gap. From germline, CDR1 is GTSNPN and CDR2 SVGIG (reference sequence). CDR3 amino acids: CAWSGRGGELFF. DNA for the CDR3: TGTGCCTGGAGTGGTAGGGGCGGGGAGCTGTTTTTT.

The V call is TRBV7-6, the J call TRBJ2-7; a weak D match, TRBD2 (6 bases). This CDR3 is 13 amino acids long. Trimming pared 5 bases from V and 7 bases from J, leaving 15 bases between. Germline V gives CDR1 SGHVS, CDR2 FNYEAQ. The CDR3, as DNA: TGTGCCAGCAGCCAAGTCTGGGCGGGGGAGCAGTACTTC. Translated, it gives CASSQVWAGEQYF.

The genes are TRBV28 and TRBJ1-2; 8 positions agree with TRBD1. The CDR3 spans 16 residues. V trimming: 6 bases; J trimming: 4 bases; junction bases outside the gene matches: 13. CDR1 and CDR2 (germline): MDHEN, SYDVKM. The CDR3 DNA is TGTGCCAGCAGGACCGGGACAGGCACCTGGGGCTATGGCTACACCTTC. It specifies CASRTGTGTWGYGYTF.